This T cell receptor (beta chain) was found in a study of low-dose radiotherapy and immunotherapy resistance in tumors. Trimming shortened V by 4 bases and J by 6 bases, and 9 bases separated the two germline ends. CDR1 and CDR2 from the germline V gene are MNHEY and SVGAGI. This CDR3 spans 13 amino acids. It was with a constant-region primer and a V-primer adapter that TCRs were amplified over 20 PCR cycles. Following isolation, mRNA was amplified via in vitro transcription. Each CDR3 protein gets one entry after TCRdb re-called the reads with MiXCR. The table lists about 50,000 distinct CDR3 sequences, about 10% of them singletons. Time point meaning: before trial treatment. Those who qualified had advanced solid tumors (lacking tumor-infiltrating lymphocytes).

The chain combines TRBV6-5 with TRBJ2-2, with D perhaps TRBD1 (6 bases). This clonotype originated in a female donor with ovarian cancer. The material was PBMCs, obtained before treatment. In DNA form, the CDR3 reads TGTGCCAGCAGTTTACAGGGCCCCGGGGAGCTGTTTTTT. This sequence encodes CASSLQGPGELFF.